These 28 T cell receptor beta chains share one sample of origin, sequenced in a study of T cells in Graves' hyperthyroidism and ophthalmopathy. RNA transcripts were the template for amplifying TCR beta CDR3 regions. First-round RT-PCR with HTBI primers amplified the TCR CDR3 region. TCRdb fed the multiplex PCR reads into MiXCR, producing one record per CDR3 protein. This sample yields approximately 250,000 distinct CDR3 sequences, of which about 24% are seen a single time; under 40% belongs to the top ten. Specimen: blood. The receptors were gathered from a woman aged 40-49 years with Graves' ophthalmopathy.

V gene TRBV10-2 combines with J gene TRBJ2-5; D gene ambiguous. Per germline, CDR1 WSHSY and CDR2 SAAADI. The CDR3 covers 16 residues. Trimming removed 4 bases at V and 1 base at J, with 16 bases between. The CDR3 loop reads CASSALGWKAQETQYF. CDR3 bases: TGCGCCAGCAGTGCTTTGGGTTGGAAGGCCCAAGAGACCCAGTACTTC.

In its sample, this clonotype was seen many times. The rearrangement uses TRBV2 and TRBJ2-7, with D possibly matching TRBD1 (5 bases). This CDR3 contains 17 residues. The germline CDR1 and CDR2 sequences are SNHLY and FYNNEI. Trimming stripped 6 bases from V and 1 base from J, with 22 bases between. CDR3 protein: CASSELWWGRSSYEQYF. As DNA, the CDR3 is TGTGCCAGCAGCGAACTGTGGTGGGGCAGGAGTTCCTACGAGCAGTACTTC. The variable domain in full, with the rest retrieved from reference TRBV2 and TRBJ2-7, is EPEVTQTPSHQVTQMGQEVILRCVPISNHLYFYWYRQILGQKVEFLVSFYNNEISEKSEIFDDQFSVERPDGSNFTLKIRSTKLEDSAMYFCASSELWWGRSSYEQYFGPGTRLTVT.

The chain carries TRBV7-9 and TRBJ2-7; TRBD2 might be the D (6 bases). Germline CDR1 is SEHNR and CDR2 is FQNEAQ (reference sequence). Deletions cut 6 bases from V and 4 bases from J, with 16 bases between. The CDR3 runs 14 residues. CDR3 protein: CASSLSGREYEQYF. CDR3 nucleotide sequence: TGTGCCAGCAGTTTGAGCGGACGGGAGTACGAGCAGTACTTC.

This chain links TRBV2 with TRBJ1-1; D not resolved. The length of the CDR3 is 13 residues. Trimming removed 4 bases from V and 4 bases from J, with 10 bases in between. Germline V gene sequence: CDR1 SNHLY, CDR2 FYNNEI. The DNA of the CDR3 is TGTGCCAGCAGTGGGAGTTCAATCACTGAAGCTTTCTTT. This encodes CASSGSSITEAFF.

Only a few counts were recorded for this clonotype. The chain has TRBV18 and TRBJ2-7; 14 bases line up with TRBD2. The J segment lost 5 bases and the V segment lost 6 bases, leaving 3 bases of the junction unmatched. The germline gives CDR1 KGHSH, CDR2 LQKENI. The CDR3 has 14 residues. The CDR3 is CASSGLAGADEQYF. CDR3 DNA: TGTGCCAGCTCGGGACTAGCGGGAGCGGACGAGCAGTACTTC.

The sample holds many counts of this clonotype. This sequence may be a read error, since a much larger clone differs from it by one base. The chain recombines TRBV29-1 with TRBJ1-1; D call uncertain. The germline V and J ends were trimmed by 7 bases and 0 bases, with 9 bases remaining between them. The V gene's germline CDR1 is SQVTM and CDR2 ANQGSEA. This CDR3 has 12 residues. Here the CDR3 reads CSGREVNTEAFF. The CDR3 DNA sequence: TGCAGCGGTCGGGAGGTGAACACTGAAGCTTTCTTT.

The V gene is TRBV6-1, the J gene TRBJ1-1, with D hard to call. Germline values: CDR1 MNHNS, CDR2 SASEGT. The CDR3 sequence is 13 residues long. V lost 4 bases and J 4 bases, leaving 10 bases between the germline ends. The CDR3 DNA reads as TGTGCCAGCAGTGTGCGAACCTTCACTGAAGCTTTCTTT. Its protein product is CASSVRTFTEAFF.

J is TRBJ2-5 and V is TRBV28; perhaps D is TRBD1 or TRBD2 (6 bases each). Germline lookup yields CDR1 MDHEN and CDR2 SYDVKM. The length of the CDR3 is 16 residues. V lost 10 bases, J lost 3 bases, and 24 bases lay in between. CDR3 in DNA: TGTGCCAACAGCGGCCCCGCGGGGACAATTAAAGAGACCCAGTACTTC. Amino acid sequence: CANSGPAGTIKETQYF.

This clonotype was seen at least ten times. The chain is built from TRBV9 and TRBJ1-1; D possibly corresponds to TRBD1 (6 bases). V gave up 4 bases and J gave up 4 bases, with 11 bases separating them. The germline V gene has CDR1 SGDLS and CDR2 YYNGEE. The CDR3 extends over 13 amino acids. Here the CDR3 DNA reads TGTGCCAGCAGCCCGACAGGTGCCACTGAAGCTTTCTTT. It specifies CASSPTGATEAFF.

The rearrangement links TRBV11-2 to TRBJ2-1; D may be TRBD2 (5 bases). This CDR3 is 15 amino acids long. Trimming removed 1 base from V and 3 bases from J, with 10 bases in between. The germline V gene has CDR1 SGHAT and CDR2 FQNNGV. In DNA, the CDR3 is TGTGCCAGCAGCTTAGGGACTGGCGGCTACAATGAGCAGTTCTTC. Its protein product is CASSLGTGGYNEQFF.

In its sample, this clonotype was seen many times. This chain uses TRBV6-1 with TRBJ2-6; the D is unclear. The V end lost 4 bases, the J end lost 0 bases, and 16 bases lay between the germline ends. The CDR3 consists of 18 residues. Germline CDR1 is MNHNS and CDR2 is SASEGT. The CDR3 reads CASSADNRKGSGANVLTF. In DNA form, the CDR3 reads TGTGCCAGCAGTGCAGACAACCGCAAGGGCTCTGGGGCCAACGTCCTGACTTTC.

This clonotype came up many times. The chain links TRBV19 to TRBJ2-7, with D perhaps being TRBD1 or TRBD2 (5 bases each). The CDR3 is 13 residues long. CDR1 and CDR2 from the germline V gene are LNHDA and SQIVND (reference sequence). V lost 8 bases and J 0 bases, leaving 11 bases between the germline ends. The CDR3 sequence: CASQGRDSYEQYF. DNA of the CDR3: TGTGCCAGTCAGGGACGGGACTCCTACGAGCAGTACTTC.

This clonotype was recorded many times. This chain links TRBV6-1 with TRBJ1-1; no firm D call. The length of the CDR3 is 14 residues. V was shortened by 7 bases and J by 1 base, with 13 bases between the two germline ends. CDR1 MNHNS and CDR2 SASEGT come from the germline V gene. This chain's CDR3 is CASIPLERNTEAFF. DNA of the CDR3: TGTGCCAGCATCCCCCTCGAGAGGAACACTGAAGCTTTCTTT.

This sequence joins TRBV5-1 and TRBJ1-2, with D unclear. V shed 0 bases and J shed 6 bases, with 9 bases lying between them. The CDR3 has 13 residues. The germline CDR1 and CDR2 sequences are SGHRS and YFSETQ. CDR3 nucleotides: TGCGCCAGCAGCTTGGGCTGGAGAGATGGCTACACCTTC. As protein: CASSLGWRDGYTF.

This clonotype showed up just a few times. The rearrangement uses TRBV20-1 and TRBJ2-7; 7 bases map to TRBD1. Germline V lookup: CDR1 DFQATT, CDR2 SNEGSKA (reference sequence). With 6 bases clipped from V and 3 bases from J, the junction kept 11 bases outside the gene matches. This CDR3 is 14 amino acids long. CDR3 in DNA: TGCAGTGCCCTCCCGGCGGCAGGGGGCTACGAGCAGTACTTC. It translates to CSALPAAGGYEQYF.

This clonotype was recorded many times. The chain uses TRBV28 and TRBJ2-5; no firm D call. From germline, CDR1 is MDHEN and CDR2 SYDVKM. Trimming removed 3 bases from V and 2 bases from J, with 13 bases in between. CDR3 size: 15 residues. CDR3 region: CASSFPTNTQETQYF. The CDR3, as DNA: TGTGCCAGCAGTTTTCCCACGAACACACAAGAGACCCAGTACTTC.

There are many counts of this clonotype. The rearrangement joins TRBV7-8 to TRBJ2-7; 9 bases line up with TRBD1. This CDR3 is 15 amino acids long. The germline V gene encodes CDR1 SGHVS and CDR2 FQNEAQ. V lost 5 bases, J lost 6 bases, and 11 bases stayed unmatched. The CDR3 here is CASSKTGTGYAEQYF. As DNA, the CDR3 is TGTGCCAGCAGCAAGACCGGGACAGGGTATGCCGAGCAGTACTTC.

This clonotype was counted at least ten times. This chain connects TRBV5-1 to TRBJ2-2; 9 nucleotides align to TRBD2. CDR1 and CDR2 from the germline V gene are SGHRS and YFSETQ. V lost 4 bases to trimming and J lost 5 bases; unmatched junction nucleotides: 12. The CDR3 sequence is 17 residues long. CDR3 in amino acids: CASSVTSGPAGTGELFF. The DNA of the CDR3 is TGCGCCAGCAGCGTGACTAGCGGCCCGGCAGGGACCGGGGAGCTGTTTTTT.

Details on this clonotype: The junction differs from germline at one of its ends, possibly a read error. The V and J genes are TRBV6-1 and TRBJ2-7, with 7 bases identical to TRBD2. CDR1 and CDR2 (germline): MNHNS, SASEGT. CDR3 length: 15 amino acids. The CDR3 DNA reads TGTGTCAGCAGACCCCCCGGGACTACGGGTGGGGAGCAGTACTTC. Its translation is CVSRPPGTTGGEQYF.

This clonotype was counted many times. This rearrangement joins TRBV29-1 to TRBJ2-7; no clear D. Germline V gene data show CDR1 as SQVTM and CDR2 as ANQGSEA. This CDR3 is built from 15 residues. The V gene lost 2 bases and the J gene lost 2 bases, with 16 bases spanning the gap. CDR3 sequence (DNA): TGCAGCGTTGAAATAACCGGTCAAGTCCCCTACGAGCAGTACTTC. Translated: CSVEITGQVPYEQYF.

This clonotype was observed at least ten times. J is TRBJ1-6 and V is TRBV28, with TRBD1 as a possible D gene (6 bases). V lost 9 bases, J lost 7 bases, and 13 bases lay in between. Germline V CDR1 and CDR2: MDHEN, SYDVKM. This CDR3 region has 13 residues. The CDR3 spells CASTTGWNSPLHF. The CDR3 nucleotides are TGTGCCAGTACAACAGGGTGGAATTCACCCCTCCACTTT.

This clonotype was seen ten or more times. The chain employs TRBV30 and TRBJ1-5; D gene ambiguous. The V and J ends lost 3 bases and 0 bases respectively, with 12 bases between them. CDR1 is GTSNPN and CDR2 is SVGIG in the germline V gene (reference sequence). The CDR3 is made up of 15 amino acids. The CDR3 loop reads CAWSPRLYSNQPQHF. CDR3 bases: TGTGCCTGGAGCCCCCGACTGTATAGCAATCAGCCCCAGCATTTT.

The V call is TRBV6-1, the J call TRBJ1-1; D remains unclear. CDR3 length: 15 amino acids. The V gene's germline CDR1 is MNHNS and CDR2 SASEGT. Trimming cost V 6 bases and J 0 bases, with 14 bases left between them. CDR3 residues: CASSSQPQMNTEAFF. The CDR3 coding sequence is TGTGCCAGCAGCTCCCAGCCTCAGATGAACACTGAAGCTTTCTTT.

There are many counts of this clonotype. The chain recombines TRBV7-2 with TRBJ1-1; no reliable D call. Trimming pared 3 bases from V and 2 bases from J, leaving 10 bases between. Looked up from germline, CDR1 is SGHTA and CDR2 is FQGNSA. CDR3 length equals 14 residues. The CDR3 DNA is TGTGCCAGCAGCTTGAACATTGCCAACACTGAAGCTTTCTTT. It codes for CASSLNIANTEAFF.

This clonotype was counted ten times or more. The chain couples TRBV5-5 to TRBJ2-4, with 14 bases matching TRBD2. The germline CDR1 and CDR2 sequences are SGHKS and YYEKEE (reference sequence). This CDR3 contains 16 residues. Trimming at V came to 4 bases and at J to 3 bases, leaving 3 bases not matched to a gene. CDR3 in amino acids: CASSLTSGRDKNIQYF. The CDR3 bases are TGTGCCAGCAGCCTGACTAGCGGGAGGGACAAAAACATTCAGTACTTC.

This clonotype was seen more than once but under ten times. The chain links TRBV6-1 to TRBJ1-5; D not resolved. Germline V gene lookup returns CDR1 MNHNS and CDR2 SASEGT. Trimming cost V 4 bases and J 4 bases, with 11 bases left between them. CDR3 length equals 14 residues. For the CDR3, the DNA is TGTGCCAGCAGTGGACGGGTAGCGAATCAGCCCCAGCATTTT. Its protein is CASSGRVANQPQHF.

Ten or more counts support this clonotype. V usage is TRBV6-5 and J usage is TRBJ2-7; D is ambiguous. Germline assignment: CDR1 MNHEY and CDR2 SVGAGI. V lost 0 bases and J lost 3, with 9 bases in between. This CDR3 contains 14 residues. In DNA form, the CDR3 reads TGTGCCAGCAGTTACTCGCCAGGCAACTACGAGCAGTACTTC. This codes for CASSYSPGNYEQYF.

This clonotype occurred a few times. This rearrangement joins TRBV6-1 to TRBJ2-7, with a weak D call TRBD1 (6 bases). CDR1 is MNHNS and CDR2 is SASEGT in the germline V gene. The V gene lost 7 bases and the J gene lost 7 bases, with 17 bases spanning the gap. There are 13 residues in the CDR3. The CDR3 bases are TGTGCCAGCAATCGGAGGTTAGGGGGAGAGCAGTACTTC. Translation gives CASNRRLGGEQYF.